This is a list of T cell receptor beta chains from one sample in a study of TIL therapy for anti-PD-1-resistant metastatic lung cancer. Method: immunoSEQ multiplex PCR; TCRdb's copy keeps in-frame clones and lacks some. The repertoire holds more than 90,000 clones, with roughly 65% as singletons. The starting material was tumor tissue, obtained at baseline. These receptors came from a person aged 30 to 80 with non-small cell lung cancer. CDR3s include the opening cysteine and the closing phenylalanine or tryptophan. The D gene is left open where the match is weak. Size is stated for part of the rows, as once, few or many counts, or as a class when the clone is expanded.

J gene | D gene | V gene | clone size | CDR3 DNA | CDR3 protein
TRBJ2-7 | NA | TRBV6-2/TRBV6-3 | few | TGTGCCAGCAGTTACTCGATACTCGCTGACGACCGGTACGAGCAGTACTTC | CASSYSILADDRYEQYF
TRBJ2-7 | NA | TRBV7-6 | few | TGTGCCAGCAGCTTAGTAGGAGACGAGCAGTACTTC | CASSLVGDEQYF
TRBJ2-1 | NA | TRBV5-4 | NA | TGTGCCAGCAGCTTGGCCGGGCCGGAGTACAATGAGCAGTTCTTC | CASSLAGPEYNEQFF
TRBJ1-1 | NA | TRBV28 | NA | TGTGCCAGCGGGGGGACTGGGCCCGCGGAAGCTTTCTTT | CASGGTGPAEAFF
TRBJ2-5 | TRBD2 | TRBV19 | NA | TGTGCCAGTAGTCGAAGCGGGGGGTCCTTTCAAGAGACCCAGTACTTC | CASSRSGGSFQETQYF
TRBJ1-1 | NA | TRBV28 | once | TGTGCCAGCAGTTCCGCGGTAAACACTGAAGCTTTCTTT | CASSSAVNTEAFF
TRBJ2-1 | TRBD2 | TRBV28 | NA | TGTGCCAGCAGTTCCGCGGGAGGGGCGATAAATGAGCAGTTCTTC | CASSSAGGAINEQFF
TRBJ2-2 | TRBD2 | TRBV4-3 | once | TGCGCCAGCAGCCATGTTGGGACTATCAGCACCGGGGAGCTGTTTTTT | CASSHVGTISTGELFF
TRBJ1-5 | NA | TRBV2 | few | TGTGCCAGCAGCCGGAGGGACGTTCGCAATCAGCCCCAGCATTTT | CASSRRDVRNQPQHF
TRBJ2-1 | NA | TRBV10-1 | NA | TGCGCCAGCAGTGAGTCGACCTACAATGAGCAGTTCTTC | CASSESTYNEQFF
TRBJ2-5 | NA | TRBV4-1 | few | TGCGCCAGCAGCCAAGACCCGGGACGTGTAATTCAAGAGACCCAGTACTTC | CASSQDPGRVIQETQYF
TRBJ2-5 | TRBD2 | TRBV7-2 | many | TGTGCCAGCAGCTTATACGTAGCGGGGGGCCAAGAGACCCAGTACTTC | CASSLYVAGGQETQYF
TRBJ1-1 | NA | TRBV5-5 | NA | TGTGCCAGCAGCTTGGGGACAGTGAACACTGAAGCTTTCTTT | CASSLGTVNTEAFF
TRBJ2-1 | NA | TRBV7-8 | NA | TGTGCCAGCAGCTTCCCTCCCTTTAGCTCCTACAATGAGCAGTTCTTC | CASSFPPFSSYNEQFF
TRBJ1-2 | NA | TRBV7-3 | few | TGTGCCAGCAGTTCACAGGGAGACGATGGCTACACCTTC | CASSSQGDDGYTF
TRBJ2-5 | NA | TRBV28 | NA | TGTGCCAGCAGCCCCCCGGGGAAGGCGGGGGAGACCCAGTACTTC | CASSPPGKAGETQYF
TRBJ2-7 | TRBD1 | TRBV7-8 | NA | TGTGCCAGCAGCTTAGGGGCAGGCAGGGGGCTCTACGAGCAGTACTTC | CASSLGAGRGLYEQYF
TRBJ1-6 | TRBD1 | TRBV5-1 | NA | TGCGCCAGTAAACAGGGGACCCATAATTCACCCCTCCACTTT | CASKQGTHNSPLHF
TRBJ2-7 | NA | TRBV6-5 | NA | TGTGCCAGCAGTCGTACAAGGGGGGAATACGAGCAGTACTTC | CASSRTRGEYEQYF
TRBJ1-6 | TRBD1 | TRBV25-1 | once | TGTGCCAGCAGCGGGACAGGCTATAATTCACCCCTCCACTTT | CASSGTGYNSPLHF
TRBJ2-3 | TRBD2 | TRBV5-1 | few | TGCGCCAGCAGCTTGGTCGGCTTTAGCGGGGGATCTGGCACAGATACGCAGTATTTT | CASSLVGFSGGSGTDTQYF
TRBJ2-5 | NA | TRBV5-1 | NA | TGCGCCAGCAGCTCAGCTAACACCCAAGAGACCCAGTACTTC | CASSSANTQETQYF
TRBJ1-2 | NA | TRBV7-6 | medium-sized | TGTGCCAGCAGCTTAGGGCATGGAGGGCAGGACTATGGCTACACCTTC | CASSLGHGGQDYGYTF
TRBJ2-5 | TRBD1 | TRBV7-2 | NA | TGTGCCAGCAGCTTAGGGGACAGGGGCTTGGAGACCCAGTACTTC | CASSLGDRGLETQYF
TRBJ2-5 | NA | TRBV7-2 | NA | TGTGCCAGCAGCTTACGTCTCGCGGCGACCCAGTACTTC | CASSLRLAATQYF
TRBJ2-5 | NA | TRBV28 | NA | TGTGCCAGCAGCCGAGTCGGGGAGACCCAGTACTTC | CASSRVGETQYF
TRBJ1-4 | NA | TRBV9 | NA | TGTGCCAGCAGCGTCTCCCCGGGGACACTTAATGAAAAACTGTTTTTT | CASSVSPGTLNEKLFF
TRBJ1-5 | NA | TRBV6-1 | once | TGTGCCAGCAGTGAAGTCCAGGGAAGTCAGCCCCAGCATTTT | CASSEVQGSQPQHF
TRBJ2-3 | NA | TRBV30 | NA | TGTGCCTGGAGTTATCCCAGCACAGATACGCAGTATTTT | CAWSYPSTDTQYF
TRBJ2-1 | TRBD2 | TRBV6-6 | NA | TGTGCCACCTTAGCGGGGGGCTACAATGAGCAGTTCTTC | CATLAGGYNEQFF
TRBJ2-4 | NA | TRBV19 | NA | TGTGCCAGTAGCAAAGTTGAAGCCAAAAACATTCAGTACTTC | CASSKVEAKNIQYF
TRBJ2-6 | TRBD1 | TRBV27 | NA | TGTGCCAGCAGTTTGGCGGACAGGGGGCTTCCTAGAGAGTCTGGGGCCAACGTCCTGACTTTC | CASSLADRGLPRESGANVLTF
TRBJ1-1 | NA | TRBV6-2/TRBV6-3 | NA | TGTGCCAGCACCCCCGCCCACATGAACACTGAAGCTTTCTTT | CASTPAHMNTEAFF
TRBJ2-2 | NA | TRBV10-1 | NA | TGCGCCAGCAGTGAGTTACGGACCGGGGAGCTGTTTTTT | CASSELRTGELFF
TRBJ2-2 | NA | TRBV7-3 | NA | TGTGCCAGCAGCTTAATGGCAGGCCGAAACACCGGGGAGCTGTTTTTT | CASSLMAGRNTGELFF
TRBJ2-7 | NA | TRBV4-1 | NA | TGCGCCAGCAGCCAAGGTGGCGTATCCTACGAGCAGTACTTC | CASSQGGVSYEQYF